The 16 T cell receptor beta chains presented below share a single source sample, sequenced in a study of cytomegalovirus exposure and HLA in healthy donors. With 60 Vbeta and 13 Jbeta primers, the PCR was carried out. The assay was immunoSEQ multiplex PCR, and TCRdb's table has in-frame clones only and misses some. Of around 160,000 clones in the sample, 70% to 90% were seen once. Sequencing was done on a sample of PBMCs. Receptors originate from a man aged 18 to 30 in good health and CMV-seropositive.

The chain recombines TRBV19 with TRBJ1-2, with a possible D match to TRBD1 (6 bases). This CDR3 has 12 residues. The germline V gene encodes CDR1 LNHDA and CDR2 SQIVND (reference sequence). V gave up 3 bases and J gave up 7 bases, with 9 bases separating them. The CDR3 loop is CASSIEGVGYTF. CDR3 coding DNA: TGTGCCAGTAGTATTGAGGGGGTTGGCTACACCTTC.

The V and J genes are TRBV19 and TRBJ1-5; the match to TRBD1 covers 10 bases. The CDR3 runs 15 residues. Germline V CDR1 and CDR2: LNHDA, SQIVND (reference sequence). V shed 8 bases and J 0 bases; nucleotides not matched to a gene: 4. In DNA, the CDR3 is TGTGCCAGTGGGACAGGGGATTATAGCAATCAGCCCCAGCATTTT. Its protein product is CASGTGDYSNQPQHF. The variable domain in full, completed from reference TRBV19 and TRBJ1-5, reads DGGITQSPKYLFRKEGQNVTLSCEQNLNHDAMYWYRQDPGQGLRLIYYSQIVNDFQKGDIAEGYSVSREKKESFPLTVTSAQKNPTAFYLCASGTGDYSNQPQHFGDGTRLSIL.

The chain joins TRBV5-4 to TRBJ1-1, with unresolved D. CDR1 and CDR2 (germline): SGHNT, YYREEE (reference sequence). V shed 9 bases and J shed 1 base, with 13 bases lying between them. The CDR3 spans 13 residues. This chain's CDR3 is CANPGEGNTEAFF. The CDR3 region has the DNA TGTGCCAACCCCGGGGAGGGGAACACTGAAGCTTTCTTT.

The V and J genes are TRBV19 and TRBJ2-7; 7 positions agree with TRBD1. Germline V CDR1 and CDR2: LNHDA, SQIVND (reference sequence). The ends lost 6 bases at V and 0 bases at J; junction bases unmatched: 5. The CDR3 is 14 amino acids. CDR3 in DNA: TGTGCCAGTAGCCATACAGGGGACTCCTACGAGCAGTACTTC. Translation: CASSHTGDSYEQYF.

The chain recombines TRBV18 with TRBJ2-5; 9 positions agree with TRBD2. This CDR3 region has 16 residues. J was trimmed by 3 bases and V by 0 bases; bases with no gene match: 5. The germline CDR1 and CDR2 sequences are KGHSH and LQKENI. The CDR3 DNA sequence: TGTGCCAGCTCACCACCGGGTAGCGGGGGAAAAGAGACCCAGTACTTC. This sequence encodes CASSPPGSGGKETQYF.

The chain couples TRBV5-1 to TRBJ1-1, with 10 bases identical to TRBD1. From germline, CDR1 is SGHRS and CDR2 YFSETQ. CDR3 size: 16 residues. V was pared by 4 bases and J by 1 base, with 7 bases of the junction left unmatched. CDR3 in DNA: TGCGCCAGCAGCGTGACAGGGGGCGTCAAGAACACTGAAGCTTTCTTT. Translation gives CASSVTGGVKNTEAFF.

This chain connects TRBV18 to TRBJ2-5; TRBD1 aligns across 10 bases. The CDR3 extends over 15 amino acids. Looked up from germline, CDR1 is KGHSH and CDR2 is LQKENI. J was trimmed by 5 bases and V by 3 bases; bases with no gene match: 6. CDR3 in DNA: TGTGCCAGCTCACCTCCGACAGGGGGCAGGGAGACCCAGTACTTC. Amino acids: CASSPPTGGRETQYF.

The chain recombines TRBV14 with TRBJ2-5; 9 bases are shared with TRBD1. The V segment lost 6 bases and the J segment 4 bases; nucleotides outside the gene matches: 12. Germline loops: CDR1 SGHDN, CDR2 FVKESK. This CDR3 region has 16 residues. The CDR3, as DNA: TGTGCCAGCAGTCAATACAGGGGGCGCGCGGTAGAGACCCAGTACTTC. Translated, it gives CASSQYRGRAVETQYF.

The chain recombines TRBV5-4 with TRBJ1-1; D is ambiguous. The germline CDR1 and CDR2 sequences are SGHNT and YYREEE (reference sequence). Trimming cost V 0 bases and J 7 bases, with 4 bases left between them. This CDR3 contains 11 residues. In nucleotides, the CDR3 is TGTGCCAGCAGCTTGGGTAATGAAGCTTTCTTT. Protein: CASSLGNEAFF.

V and J are TRBV7-2 and TRBJ1-2; 8 nucleotides match TRBD1. The CDR3 is 18 residues long. Trimming removed 5 bases from V and 1 base from J; junction bases left unmatched: 15. Germline assignment: CDR1 SGHTA and CDR2 FQGNSA. CDR3 nucleotide sequence: TGTGCCAGCAGCGTCCTGGGGCAGGGGGCCCCGGTTAACTATGGCTACACCTTC. It yields the protein CASSVLGQGAPVNYGYTF. Filled out from reference TRBV7-2 and TRBJ1-2, the complete variable domain reads GAGVSQSPSNKVTEKGKDVELRCDPISGHTALYWYRQSLGQGLEFLIYFQGNSAPDKSGLPSDRFSAERTGGSVSTLTIQRTQQEDSAVYLCASSVLGQGAPVNYGYTFGSGTRLTVV.

This clone has a handful of counts. V is TRBV7-9 and J is TRBJ2-5; unclear D gene. V dropped 5 bases and J dropped 5 bases, with 12 bases sitting between them. This CDR3 has 13 residues. CDR1 and CDR2 from the germline V gene are SEHNR and FQNEAQ (reference sequence). This CDR3 is CASSRTSLETQYF. CDR3 in DNA: TGTGCCAGCAGCCGCACTTCGCTCGAGACCCAGTACTTC.

The chain couples TRBV14 to TRBJ1-2; TRBD1 agrees at 8 bases. This CDR3 has 14 amino acids. CDR1 is SGHDN and CDR2 is FVKESK in the germline V gene. J lost 0 bases, V lost 5 bases, and 2 bases had no gene match. The CDR3 DNA reads TGTGCCAGCAGCTACAGGGGGTCTAACTATGGCTACACCTTC. Its translation: CASSYRGSNYGYTF.

This chain uses TRBV6-5 with TRBJ1-2; 7 positions agree with TRBD1. This CDR3 is 16 amino acids long. With V trimmed by 0 bases and J by 11 bases, 15 bases remained unmatched. In germline, CDR1 is MNHEY, CDR2 SVGAGI. The CDR3 loop reads CASSYSAGAGGLRYTF. The CDR3 bases are TGTGCCAGCAGTTACTCGGCCGGGGCAGGGGGATTAAGATACACCTTC.

This rearrangement joins TRBV19 to TRBJ2-5, with TRBD1 matching over 7 bases. CDR3 length equals 13 residues. Trimming at V came to 7 bases and at J to 12 bases, leaving 14 bases not matched to a gene. Germline CDR1 reads LNHDA; CDR2 reads SQIVND (reference sequence). The CDR3 region has the DNA TGTGCCAGTACCCTCACCCCGACAGGGCCTGAGTACTTC. Protein: CASTLTPTGPEYF.

The DNA for the CDR3 is TGTGCCAGCAGCTTAGAGCTTTGGGGGCTCCCAAGGATCGGCTACACCTTC. This translates into CASSLELWGLPRIGYTF. The V call is TRBV7-9, the J call TRBJ1-2; tentative D call: TRBD1 (6 bases). Trimming removed 1 base from V and 8 bases from J, with 23 bases in between. The CDR3 runs to 17 residues. Germline V gene sequence: CDR1 SEHNR, CDR2 FQNEAQ (reference sequence).

This clone has only one observation. DNA of the CDR3: TGTGCCAGCAGTGAAAATAGCGGTGTCGGGCAGTTCTTC. This sequence encodes CASSENSGVGQFF. The J gene is TRBJ2-1, the V gene TRBV2, with D possibly TRBD2 on 6 matching bases. The germline gives CDR1 SNHLY, CDR2 FYNNEI. Trimming left V 2 bases short and J 12 bases short, with 14 bases between. The CDR3 length is 13 residues.